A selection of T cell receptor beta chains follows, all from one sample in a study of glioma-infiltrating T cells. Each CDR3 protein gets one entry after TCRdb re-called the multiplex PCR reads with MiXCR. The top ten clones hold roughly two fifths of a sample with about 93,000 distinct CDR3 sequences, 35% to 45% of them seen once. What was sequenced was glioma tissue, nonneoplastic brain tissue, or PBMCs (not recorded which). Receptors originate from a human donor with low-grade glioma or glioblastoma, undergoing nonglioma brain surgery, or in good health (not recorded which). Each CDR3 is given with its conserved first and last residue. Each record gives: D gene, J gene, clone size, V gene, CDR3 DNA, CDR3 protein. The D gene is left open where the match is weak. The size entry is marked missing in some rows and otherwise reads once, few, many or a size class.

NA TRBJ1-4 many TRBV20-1 TGCAGTGCGGGTGGGAATGAAAAACTGTTTTTT CSAGGNEKLFF
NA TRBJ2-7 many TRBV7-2 TGTGCCAGCAGCTTGATACTAGGACACCCGAGCTCCTACGAGCAGTACTTC CASSLILGHPSSYEQYF
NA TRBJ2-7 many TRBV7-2 TGTGCCAGCAGCTTTAACGTGGAGCCCTACGAGCAGTACTTC CASSFNVEPYEQYF
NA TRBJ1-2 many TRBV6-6 TGTGCCAGCAGTTACGAGGGGGTTAACTATGGCTACACCTTC CASSYEGVNYGYTF
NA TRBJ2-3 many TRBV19 TGTGCCAGTAGTATAGATCGTGGGCCTTCGGGATTTGTGGGATCTAGCACAGATACGCAGTATTTT CASSIDRGPSGFVGSSTDTQYF
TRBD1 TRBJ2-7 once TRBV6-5 TGTGCCAGCAGTTACCGGACAGGCTACGAGCAGTACTTC CASSYRTGYEQYF
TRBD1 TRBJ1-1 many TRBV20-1 TGCAGTGCTAGATTAGGGCGTGGCAGGACAGGGTCCTTATTGACTGAAGCTTTCTTT CSARLGRGRTGSLLTEAFF
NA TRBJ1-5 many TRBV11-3 TGTGCCAGCAGCCCCGGTGGGAATCAGCCCCAGCATTTT CASSPGGNQPQHF
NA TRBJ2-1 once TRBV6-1 TGTGCCAGCAGCACCTGGACAATGTCAAATGGGCAGTTCTTC CASSTWTMSNGQFF
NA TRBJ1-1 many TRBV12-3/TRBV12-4 TGTGCCAGCAGTTTTGGTAGAACTGAAGCTTTCTTT CASSFGRTEAFF
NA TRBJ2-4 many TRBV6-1 TGTGCCAGCAGTGAACCCCAGGCTGCCCGTCTAGCCAAAAACATTCAGTACTTC CASSEPQAARLAKNIQYF
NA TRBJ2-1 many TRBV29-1 TGCAGCGTTGAATTGTACAATGAGCAGTTCTTC CSVELYNEQFF
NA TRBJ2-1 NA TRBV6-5 TGTGCCAGCAAGGCTGAGGGAGAAACCGACAACGAGCAGTTCTTC CASKAEGETDNEQFF
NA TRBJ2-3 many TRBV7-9 TGTGCCAGCTCAATGATGGGTAGCACAGATACGCAGTATTTT CASSMMGSTDTQYF
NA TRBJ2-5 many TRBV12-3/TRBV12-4 TGTGCCAGCAGTTTGGCCCCCAACGGGGGGACCCAGTACTTC CASSLAPNGGTQYF
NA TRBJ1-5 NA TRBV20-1 TGCAGTGCTAGGTCGACCCTGATTGGCAATCAGCCCCAGCATTTT CSARSTLIGNQPQHF
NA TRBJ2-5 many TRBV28 TGTGCCAGCAGTTTACCACTAGACTCGTCCAGGAGGGAGACCCAGTACTTC CASSLPLDSSRRETQYF
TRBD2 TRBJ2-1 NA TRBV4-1 TGCGCCAGCAGCTTAGGGCTAGCGGGGCCTGAGCAGTTCTTC CASSLGLAGPEQFF
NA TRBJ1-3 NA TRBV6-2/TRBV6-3 TGTGCCAGCAGCGGAAAGAACCTGGGAGGAAACACCATATATTTT CASSGKNLGGNTIYF
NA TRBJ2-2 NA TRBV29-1 TGCAGCGTGTTTGAGAGTTGGGACGGGGAGCTGTTTTTT CSVFESWDGELFF
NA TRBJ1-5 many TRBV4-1 TGCGCCAGCAGCCAAGGAGCGGGGGGAGCCTCCAATCAGCCCCAGCATTTT CASSQGAGGASNQPQHF
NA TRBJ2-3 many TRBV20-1 TGCAGTGCTAGAGATCAGGACCCAGGAGATACGCAGTATTTT CSARDQDPGDTQYF
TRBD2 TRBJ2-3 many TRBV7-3 TGTGCCAGCAGCTTCGGCGCGGGAGGGTTACAGTATTTT CASSFGAGGLQYF
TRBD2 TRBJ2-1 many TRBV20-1 TGCAGTGCTACCGTTGGACTAGCGGGGGGGAATGAGCAGTTCTTC CSATVGLAGGNEQFF
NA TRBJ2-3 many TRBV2 TGTGCCAGCAGTGAACAGGGCAGCACAGATACGCAGTATTTT CASSEQGSTDTQYF
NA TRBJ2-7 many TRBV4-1 TGCGCCAGCAGCCTCCGGGGAGCGGCTGGGTACGAGCAGTACTTC CASSLRGAAGYEQYF
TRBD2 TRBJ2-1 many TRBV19 TGTGCCAGTAGTGTCTCTAGCGGGGGGGCCGAGAATGAGCAGTTCTTC CASSVSSGGAENEQFF
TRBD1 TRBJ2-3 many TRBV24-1 TGTGCCACCAGTGATTTCTGGGGGACAGGGACGGATACGCAGTATTTT CATSDFWGTGTDTQYF
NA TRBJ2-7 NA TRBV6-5 TGTGCCAGCAGTTCGACCTACGAGCAGTGCTTC CASSSTYEQCF
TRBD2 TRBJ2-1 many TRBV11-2 TGTGCCAGCAGCTTAACTAGCGGGGGATGGAATGAGCAGTTCTTC CASSLTSGGWNEQFF
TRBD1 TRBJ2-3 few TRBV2 TGTGCCAGCAGTGAGGGTCAGGGACAGGGGTCCAGCACAGATACGCAGTATTTT CASSEGQGQGSSTDTQYF
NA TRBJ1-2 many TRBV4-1 TGCGCCAGCAGCCAGGCCTGGGAGGGTAACTATGGCTACACCTTC CASSQAWEGNYGYTF
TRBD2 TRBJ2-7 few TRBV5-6 TGTGCCAGCAGCTTGGAGCGGGAGCGTTTCTTC CASSLERERFF
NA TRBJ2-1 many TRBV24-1 TGTGCCACCGGCGCCGGGCTTTACAATGAGCAGTTCTTC CATGAGLYNEQFF
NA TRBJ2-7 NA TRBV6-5 TGTGCCAGCAGTTACCAAAGCTCCTACGAGTATTACTTC CASSYQSSYEYYF
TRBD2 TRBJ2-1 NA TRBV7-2 TGCGCCAGCAGCCGAGGTTACCTTGGGACTAGCGTGAGGGCCGAGGAGCAGTTCTTC CASSRGYLGTSVRAEEQFF
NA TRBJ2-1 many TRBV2 TGTGCCAGCTCCCCCCGGGCGTCCCAAACAGACAATGAGCAGTTCTTC CASSPRASQTDNEQFF
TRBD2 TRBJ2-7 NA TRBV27 TGTGCCAGCAGTTTTCGGCGGGAGGACGAGCAGTACTTC CASSFRREDEQYF
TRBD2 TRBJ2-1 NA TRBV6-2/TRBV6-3 TGTGCCAGCCCTAGCGGGAGTCGGGATGAGCAGTTCTTC CASPSGSRDEQFF
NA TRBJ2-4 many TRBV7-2 TGTGCCAGCAGCTCGCCCGAGCAGGTGTGGAGAAACATTCAGTACTTC CASSSPEQVWRNIQYF
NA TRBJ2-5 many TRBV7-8 TGTGCCAGCAGCCCAAGGACCGTCCAAGAGACCCAGTACTTC CASSPRTVQETQYF
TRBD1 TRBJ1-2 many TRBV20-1 TGCAGTGCAGGGGCTAACAGGGGGCTGGACTATGGCTACACCTTC CSAGANRGLDYGYTF
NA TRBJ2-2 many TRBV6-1 TGTGCCAGCAGTCTCGCCGGGGATGCGGGCACCGGGGAGCTGTTTTTT CASSLAGDAGTGELFF
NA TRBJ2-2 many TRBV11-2 TGTGCCAGCAGCCGTACAGCTCCGAACACCGGGGAGCTGTTTTTT CASSRTAPNTGELFF
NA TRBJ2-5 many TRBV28 TGTGCCAGCAGTTCCCCGGACCGGCAAGAGACCCAGTACTTC CASSSPDRQETQYF
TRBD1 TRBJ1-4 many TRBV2 TGTGCCAGCAGTGAAGTGGGACAGGGGGCTGAAAAACTGTTTTTT CASSEVGQGAEKLFF
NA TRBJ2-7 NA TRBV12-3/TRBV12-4 TGTGCCAGCAGTTTAGGGAGGTGGGCTTCCTACGAGCAGTACTTC CASSLGRWASYEQYF
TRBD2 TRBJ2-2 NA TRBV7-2 TGTGCCAGCAGCTCACACCAGCGGGGGAACACCGGGGAGCTGTTTTTT CASSSHQRGNTGELFF
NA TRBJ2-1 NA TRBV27 TGTGCCAGCAGTTTCGGGGACGAGAATGAGCAGTTCTTC CASSFGDENEQFF
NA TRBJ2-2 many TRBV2 TGTGCCAGCAGGATTTACGGGGAGCTGTTTTTT CASRIYGELFF
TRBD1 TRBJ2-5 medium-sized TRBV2 TGTGCCAGCAGCCGGGACAGGGAAGAGGACAATGAGACCCAGTACTTC CASSRDREEDNETQYF
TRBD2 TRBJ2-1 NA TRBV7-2 TGTGCCAGCAGCTTAGAATCGTTTCCGGGACTAGCGGGATCCTACAATGAGCAGTTCTTC CASSLESFPGLAGSYNEQFF
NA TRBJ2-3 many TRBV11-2 TGTGCCAGCAGCGAGGGGCATGGGGCCCGAAACACAGATACGCAGTATTTT CASSEGHGARNTDTQYF